One sample yielded the 28 T cell receptor beta chains listed below, sequenced in a study of blood T cell repertoires in COVID-19. Assay used: immunoSEQ multiplex PCR; TCRdb lists only in-frame clones, some missing. This sample yields roughly 250,000 clones, of which 84% are seen a single time; around 9.2% belongs to the top ten. Material for sequencing was peripheral blood. These receptors were obtained from a human donor in a cohort sampled during active COVID-19.

The chain has TRBV6-2 or TRBV6-3 and TRBJ2-3; 10 nucleotides align to TRBD1. The CDR3 covers 15 residues. J was trimmed by 1 base and V by 2 bases; bases with no gene match: 0. Germline CDR1 and CDR2: MNHEY and SVGEGT. The CDR3 protein is CASSYGQGGTDTQYF. CDR3 sequence (DNA): TGTGCCAGCAGTTACGGACAGGGGGGCACAGATACGCAGTATTTT.

This rearrangement joins TRBV9 to TRBJ1-1; D gene unclear. V was cut by 4 bases and J by 3 bases, with 16 bases left in between. The length of the CDR3 is 15 residues. Germline V gene lookup returns CDR1 SGDLS and CDR2 YYNGEE. The CDR3 here is CASSPHGELYTEAFF. The DNA of the CDR3 is TGTGCCAGCAGCCCCCACGGTGAGTTGTACACTGAAGCTTTCTTT.

The chain joins TRBV6-2 or TRBV6-3 to TRBJ2-1, with a weak D call TRBD2 (6 bases). Germline CDR1 MNHEY, CDR2 SVGEGT. Trimming cost V 5 bases and J 0 bases, with 23 bases left between them. The CDR3 extends over 19 amino acids. Written as DNA, the CDR3 is TGTGCCAGCAGTACACTCTTTGGCAGGGACTTAACCTCCTACAATGAGCAGTTCTTC. The encoded protein is CASSTLFGRDLTSYNEQFF.

This chain connects TRBV5-4 to TRBJ2-3; TRBD2 aligns across 11 bases. J gave up 4 bases and V 4 bases, and 8 bases lay outside the gene matches. CDR1 is SGHNT and CDR2 is YYREEE in the germline V gene (reference sequence). CDR3 length: 16 residues. In DNA form, the CDR3 reads TGTGCCAGCAGCCCTGATACTAGCGGGAGTGCAGATACGCAGTATTTT. Protein sequence: CASSPDTSGSADTQYF.

V and J are TRBV18 and TRBJ1-2, with 12 bases aligning to TRBD1. Germline V gene data show CDR1 as KGHSH and CDR2 as LQKENI. The CDR3 totals 15 residues. The V gene end was trimmed by 4 bases and the J gene end by 8 bases; junction bases not matched to a gene: 8. DNA of the CDR3: TGTGCCAGCTCACTGACGGGACAGGGGGCTTGGGGCTACACCTTC. Translated, it gives CASSLTGQGAWGYTF.

The V call is TRBV10-1, the J call TRBJ1-2, with a tentative D call TRBD1 (5 bases). The CDR3 extends over 12 amino acids. The V gene lost 5 bases and the J gene lost 8 bases, with 12 bases spanning the gap. CDR1 WNHNN and CDR2 SYGVQD come from the germline V gene (reference sequence). The CDR3 loop is CASSQGLGGYTF. The CDR3, as DNA: TGCGCCAGCAGTCAGGGTTTGGGAGGCTACACCTTC.

V is TRBV18 and J is TRBJ2-7, with TRBD1 matching over 8 bases. The V and J ends lost 3 bases and 5 bases, in that order; junction bases with no gene match: 3. The CDR3 sequence is 13 residues long. Germline loops: CDR1 KGHSH, CDR2 LQKENI. The CDR3 loop is CASSPTGAHEQYF. CDR3 DNA sequence: TGTGCCAGCTCACCGACAGGGGCCCACGAGCAGTACTTC.

The rearrangement uses TRBV5-4 and TRBJ2-1, with unresolved D. This CDR3 is 14 amino acids long. Trimming took off 5 bases at V and 2 bases at J, with 11 bases between the two ends. Germline V gene data show CDR1 as SGHNT and CDR2 as YYREEE (reference sequence). For the CDR3, the DNA is TGTGCCAGCAGTCCCACGAACACCTACAATGAGCAGTTCTTC. Its translation is CASSPTNTYNEQFF.

The rearrangement links TRBV19 to TRBJ2-7; 7 bases are a match to TRBD2. Germline loops: CDR1 LNHDA, CDR2 SQIVND (reference sequence). V gave up 3 bases and J gave up 1 base; unmatched junction bases: 6. The CDR3 is made up of 15 amino acids. This chain's CDR3 is CASSIGRGVSYEQYF. The CDR3, as DNA: TGTGCCAGTAGTATCGGTCGGGGGGTGTCCTACGAGCAGTACTTC.

CDR3 in amino acids: CASSQTDKSTDTQYF. The CDR3, as DNA: TGTGCCAGCAGCCAAACGGACAAGAGCACAGATACGCAGTATTTT. The rearrangement joins TRBV3-1 (or the pseudogene TRBV3-2) to TRBJ2-3; tentatively, D is TRBD1 (5 bases). V was cut by 2 bases and J by 0 bases, with 9 bases left in between. This CDR3 contains 15 residues. CDR1 and CDR2 from the germline V gene are LGHDT and YNNKEL (reference sequence).

This chain joins TRBV19 and TRBJ2-3; D unresolved. This CDR3 comprises 13 residues. V was trimmed by 3 bases and J by 1 base, leaving 5 bases between them. Germline CDR1 and CDR2: LNHDA and SQIVND (reference sequence). The chain's CDR3 is CASSISGTDTQYF. CDR3 bases: TGTGCCAGTAGTATCAGCGGCACAGATACGCAGTATTTT.

A single count supports this clone. This chain uses TRBV18 with TRBJ1-3, with a possible D match to TRBD1 (6 bases). Germline CDR1 KGHSH, CDR2 LQKENI. Trimming took off 2 bases at V and 2 bases at J, with 13 bases between the two ends. This CDR3 is built from 16 residues. Here the CDR3 DNA reads TGTGCCAGCTCACCAGCCAGGGGTATGCCTGGAAACACCATATATTTT. Its protein is CASSPARGMPGNTIYF.

The chain couples TRBV27 to TRBJ2-7, with a weak D call TRBD2 (6 bases). The germline V gene encodes CDR1 MNHEY and CDR2 SMNVEV (reference sequence). Trimming took off 0 bases at V and 2 bases at J, with 11 bases between the two ends. The CDR3 totals 15 residues. DNA of the CDR3: TGTGCCAGCAGTTTATCGCGGGGTTACGCCTACGAGCAGTACTTC. Protein: CASSLSRGYAYEQYF.

This chain joins TRBV28 and TRBJ2-2; possibly TRBD2 for D (5 bases). The CDR3 loop spans 12 amino acids. Germline CDR1 and CDR2: MDHEN and SYDVKM. Trimming pared 11 bases from V and 7 bases from J, leaving 14 bases between. The CDR3, as DNA: TGTGCCGGGGAGTCGGAGGTCGGGGAGCTGTTTTTT. Protein product: CAGESEVGELFF. The full variable domain, rest sourced from reference TRBV28 and TRBJ2-2, is DVKVTQSSRYLVKRTGEKVFLECVQDMDHENMFWYRQDPGLGLRLIYFSYDVKMKEKGDIPEGYSVSREKKERFSLILESASTNQTSMYLCAGESEVGELFFGEGSRLTVL.

This clone came up once. The chain uses TRBV5-1 and TRBJ1-4; the D gene is possibly TRBD1 (6 bases). The CDR3 is made up of 15 amino acids. V was shortened by 4 bases and J by 8 bases, with 18 bases between the two germline ends. Germline V gene lookup returns CDR1 SGHRS and CDR2 YFSETQ. CDR3 sequence reads: CASSPGQLLEEKLFF. The CDR3 nucleotides are TGCGCCAGCAGCCCAGGACAGTTATTGGAGGAAAAACTGTTTTTT.

This clone showed up just once. The chain couples TRBV5-4 to TRBJ1-2; possible D gene TRBD1, 6 bases. CDR1 SGHNT and CDR2 YYREEE come from the germline V gene (reference sequence). This CDR3 is built from 13 residues. V lost 5 bases to trimming and J lost 4 bases, with 12 bases between them. Here the CDR3 reads CASSRTGSYGYTF. CDR3 DNA: TGTGCCAGCAGTCGTACAGGGAGCTATGGCTACACCTTC.

The V and J genes are TRBV3-1 (or the pseudogene TRBV3-2) and TRBJ2-1; 9 bases fit TRBD2. Germline CDR1 is LGHDT and CDR2 is YNNKEL (reference sequence). After removal of 0 bases from V and 3 bases from J, the junction contained 15 bases not matched to a gene. The CDR3 is made up of 20 amino acids. CDR3 sequence reads: CASSQDSGTSFPSGYNEQFF. CDR3 nucleotides: TGTGCCAGCAGCCAAGACTCCGGGACTAGCTTTCCTTCGGGCTACAATGAGCAGTTCTTC.

This clone was found a few times. The chain combines TRBV5-1 with TRBJ1-6; D might be TRBD1 (5 bases). V was shortened by 1 base and J by 7 bases, with 12 bases between the two germline ends. CDR1 and CDR2 from the germline V gene are SGHRS and YFSETQ. The CDR3 runs 15 residues. The CDR3 here is CASSLSWDLNSPLHF. The CDR3 DNA reads TGCGCCAGCAGCTTGAGCTGGGACTTGAATTCACCCCTCCACTTT. The entire variable domain, with the rest obtained from reference TRBV5-1 and TRBJ1-6, is as follows: KAGVTQTPRYLIKTRGQQVTLSCSPISGHRSVSWYQQTPGQGLQFLFEYFSETQRNKGNFPGRFSGRQFSNSRSEMNVSTLELGDSALYLCASSLSWDLNSPLHFGNGTRLTVT.

The chain couples TRBV2 to TRBJ1-6, with unresolved D. Germline assignment: CDR1 SNHLY and CDR2 FYNNEI. V was clipped by 4 bases and J by 9 bases, with 19 bases between them. The CDR3 extends over 16 amino acids. This CDR3 reads CASSAGGLNLRSPLHF. The CDR3 DNA reads as TGTGCCAGCAGTGCAGGAGGGTTAAATCTTCGTTCACCCCTCCACTTT.

V is TRBV5-1 and J is TRBJ2-7; 10 nucleotides agree with TRBD1. V lost 2 bases, J lost 4 bases, and 12 bases stayed unmatched. Germline CDR1 SGHRS, CDR2 YFSETQ. CDR3 length: 17 residues. The CDR3, as DNA: TGCGCCAGCAGCTTCGGGAATCGACAGGGGGCCGTTTACGAGCAGTACTTC. Amino acids: CASSFGNRQGAVYEQYF.

The chain uses TRBV11-2 and TRBJ1-2; no firm D call. Germline V gene sequence: CDR1 SGHAT, CDR2 FQNNGV. Trimming took 5 bases from V and 2 from J, leaving 15 bases between them. The length of the CDR3 is 15 residues. The CDR3 region has the DNA TGTGCCAGCAGCCCTCGAGGAAGTACGAACTATGGCTACACCTTC. Translation: CASSPRGSTNYGYTF.

The chain is built from TRBV5-1 and TRBJ2-2; the match to TRBD1 covers 9 bases. The CDR3 is 13 residues long. Trimming took 4 bases from V and 7 from J; bases not matched to a gene: 2. CDR1 and CDR2 (germline): SGHRS, YFSETQ. The CDR3 DNA sequence: TGCGCCAGCAGCCGGGACAGGGACGGGGAGCTGTTTTTT. Translated, it gives CASSRDRDGELFF.

The CDR3 spells CASSLDDRVREQYF. The CDR3 DNA follows: TGTGCCAGCAGCTTGGATGACAGGGTGCGGGAGCAGTACTTC. The chain combines TRBV5-5 with TRBJ2-7, with 7 bases that match TRBD1. J lost 7 bases, V lost 0 bases, and 7 bases had no gene match. Germline CDR1 is SGHKS and CDR2 is YYEKEE (reference sequence). The CDR3 sequence is 14 residues long.

The chain is built from TRBV6-5 and TRBJ1-1; 8 bases are shared with TRBD1. Germline-derived CDR1 and CDR2 are MNHEY and SVGAGI. V lost 2 bases and J lost 7; bases outside the gene matches: 3. This CDR3 spans 13 amino acids. The CDR3 DNA reads as TGTGCCAGCAGTTACCCCGGGACAGGTGAAGCTTTCTTT. Encoded protein: CASSYPGTGEAFF.

The chain carries TRBV7-8 and TRBJ2-7; D may be TRBD2 (6 bases). Trimming stripped 3 bases from V and 2 bases from J, with 14 bases between. This CDR3 is 15 amino acids long. Germline loops: CDR1 SGHVS, CDR2 FQNEAQ. CDR3 residues: CASSLPGLTPYEQYF. The CDR3 DNA sequence: TGTGCCAGCAGCTTGCCGGGACTTACTCCCTACGAGCAGTACTTC.

The CDR3 DNA sequence: TGTGCCAGCAGCTTTGGGGGGAATGAGCAGTTCTTC. Encoded protein: CASSFGGNEQFF. V is TRBV6-5 and J is TRBJ2-1; a weak D match, TRBD2 (6 bases). Between the trimmed V and J ends, which lost 6 bases and 7 bases, there was a span of 10 bases. This CDR3 spans 12 amino acids. Germline loops: CDR1 MNHEY, CDR2 SVGAGI.

This rearrangement joins TRBV28 to TRBJ2-5; the match to TRBD2 covers 14 bases. Germline trimming cut 6 bases from V and 7 bases from J; bases unmatched to any gene: 10. In germline, CDR1 is MDHEN, CDR2 SYDVKM. The length of the CDR3 is 16 residues. The CDR3 region is CASSSGLAGGPGTQYF. The CDR3 DNA reads TGTGCCAGCAGCTCCGGACTAGCGGGGGGCCCGGGGACCCAGTACTTC. The full variable domain, its missing parts supplied by reference TRBV28 and TRBJ2-5, is DVKVTQSSRYLVKRTGEKVFLECVQDMDHENMFWYRQDPGLGLRLIYFSYDVKMKEKGDIPEGYSVSREKKERFSLILESASTNQTSMYLCASSSGLAGGPGTQYFGPGTRLLVL.

The chain is built from TRBV28 and TRBJ1-2, with TRBD1 identical over 10 bases. The germline V gene encodes CDR1 MDHEN and CDR2 SYDVKM. V lost 3 bases and J lost 13; bases outside the gene matches: 11. This CDR3 comprises 14 residues. The CDR3 DNA reads TGTGCCAGCAGTTTCGGGACAGGGGTATCGGCTCGCACCTTC. It yields the protein CASSFGTGVSARTF.